This T cell receptor (beta chain) originates from a study of blood T cell repertoires in COVID-19. Across the whole study: T cells, B-cell-depleted T cells, or PBMCs supplied cDNA or gDNA.

Original methodology: Amplification of reference gene primers was used by the study to estimate nucleated cell counts. Only in-frame clones appear in the TCRdb table, and some are missing; sequencing was by immunoSEQ multiplex PCR. The D gene and trimming were derived from the DNA, and the V and J assignments and clone size from that table. This table has approximately 150,000 clones, 84% appearing once. The sample holds one count of this clone. This CDR3 contains 14 residues. Looked up from germline, CDR1 is SNHLY and CDR2 is FYNNEI. J gave up 7 bases and V 6 bases, and 9 bases lay outside the gene matches.

This receptor was taken from a man aged 60 to 69 with acute or convalescent COVID-19. What was sequenced was peripheral blood. The J gene is TRBJ2-3, the V gene TRBV2; 8 bases fit TRBD2. CDR3 nucleotide sequence: TGTGCCAGCAGGGTCGGGGGGGAGCTTTATACGCAGTATTTT. This sequence encodes CASRVGGELYTQYF.